This TCR beta chain is drawn from a study of T cells in Graves' hyperthyroidism and ophthalmopathy. This clonotype was recorded at least ten times. RNA transcripts yielded amplified TCR beta CDR3 regions. The primer set for the first-round RT-PCR of the TCR CDR3 was HTBI. Using its own MiXCR run on the multiplex PCR reads, TCRdb lists one record per CDR3 protein. This sample carries approximately 610,000 distinct CDR3 sequences, over 15% of them seen once, and the ten largest clones take around 18%. This clonotype originated in a woman aged 18-35 years with Graves' hyperthyroidism. Sequenced: blood.

Here the CDR3 DNA reads TGTGCCAGCTGGGCGGGGGACAGGGGGCATCAGCCCCAGCATTTT. Translated, it gives CASWAGDRGHQPQHF. V gene TRBV6-1 combines with J gene TRBJ1-5, with 12 nucleotides matching TRBD1. The CDR3 sequence is 15 residues long. The V gene end was trimmed by 8 bases and the J gene end by 5 bases; junction bases not matched to a gene: 7. The germline V gene encodes CDR1 MNHNS and CDR2 SASEGT.